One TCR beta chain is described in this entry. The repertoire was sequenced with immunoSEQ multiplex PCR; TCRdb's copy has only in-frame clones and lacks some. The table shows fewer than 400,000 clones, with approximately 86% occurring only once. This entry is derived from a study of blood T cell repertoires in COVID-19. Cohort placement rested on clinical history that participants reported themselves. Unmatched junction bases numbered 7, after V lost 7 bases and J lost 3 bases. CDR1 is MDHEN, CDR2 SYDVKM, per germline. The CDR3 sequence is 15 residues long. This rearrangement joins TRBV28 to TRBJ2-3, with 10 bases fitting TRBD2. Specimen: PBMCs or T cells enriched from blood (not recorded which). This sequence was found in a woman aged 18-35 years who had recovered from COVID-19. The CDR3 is CASKLPSGSTDTQYF. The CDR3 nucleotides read TGTGCCAGCAAACTGCCTAGCGGGAGTACAGATACGCAGTATTTT. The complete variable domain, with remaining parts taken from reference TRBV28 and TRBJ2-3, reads DVKVTQSSRYLVKRTGEKVFLECVQDMDHENMFWYRQDPGLGLRLIYFSYDVKMKEKGDIPEGYSVSREKKERFSLILESASTNQTSMYLCASKLPSGSTDTQYFGPGTRLTVL.